This entry is about one TCR beta chain. The target antigen is unknown. The data are from a study of T-cell reconstitution after alpha-beta-depleted transplantation in children. Overall study results and limits: Several hundred expanded graft clones reportedly gave rise to the alpha-beta T cells present about two months after transplant.

Unique molecular identifiers were incorporated when the TCRbeta library was constructed. TCRdb reprocessed the PCR reads via MiXCR and lists one record per CDR3 protein. The repertoire has about 980,000 distinct CDR3 sequences, roughly 31% of them found once; the top ten carry more than 25%. The germline gives CDR1 DFQATT, CDR2 SNEGSKA (reference sequence). J lost 3 bases, V lost 6 bases, and 9 bases had no gene match. The CDR3 totals 14 residues. The chain links TRBV20-1 to TRBJ2-3; 7 bases map to TRBD2. This clonotype was obtained from a boy in the first two years of life who had a stem cell transplant for SCID, so the T cells may come from the graft donor. The specimen was PBMCs, mostly from graft donor cells, collected 360 days after TCRalphabeta/CD19-depleted stem cell transplant. CDR3 sequence (DNA): TGCAGTGCAGGGAGAGCGGGGAGGACAGATACGCAGTATTTT. It is translated as CSAGRAGRTDTQYF.